The 10 T cell receptor beta chains presented below share a single source sample, sequenced in a study of vaccination effects on CD4 cells after COVID-19. The antigens of these receptors remain unknown. Generated by immunoSEQ multiplex PCR, the TCRdb table keeps only in-frame clones and is missing some. Altogether around 20,000 clones are present, 76% being singletons, with the ten largest covering around 9.1%. With the ViraFEST assay, the study expanded antigen-specific CD4+ T cells using viral peptide pools, then sequenced them. A roughly ten-day culture period preceded the isolation of CD4+ T cells. Each participant received a vaccine that was either BNT162b2 or mRNA-1273, given as two doses. Material: CD4+ T cells from PBMCs cultured with HCoV-229E spike peptides, obtained after COVID-19 vaccination. Receptor source: a human donor who received a COVID-19 vaccine.

The genes are TRBV5-1 and TRBJ2-6, with D uncertain. The V gene lost 1 base and the J gene lost 1 base, with 6 bases spanning the gap. CDR1 is SGHRS, CDR2 YFSETQ, per germline. There are 15 residues in the CDR3. The CDR3 reads CASSLSTSGANVLTF. The CDR3 DNA is TGCGCCAGCAGCTTGAGCACTTCTGGGGCCAACGTCCTGACTTTC.

The chain joins TRBV7-2 to TRBJ1-3, with a possible D match to TRBD1 (5 bases). CDR3 length: 15 amino acids. Per germline, CDR1 SGHTA and CDR2 FQGNSA. V lost 4 bases to trimming and J lost 3 bases, with 13 bases between them. The CDR3 coding sequence is TGTGCCAGCAGCTATATCGGGACGGATGGAAACACCATATATTTT. Its translation: CASSYIGTDGNTIYF.

This clone turned up a few times. This chain uses TRBV3-1 (or the pseudogene TRBV3-2) with TRBJ1-2, with D unclear. The CDR3 spans 13 residues. Germline V gene lookup returns CDR1 LGHDT and CDR2 YNNKEL (reference sequence). Between the trimmed V and J ends, which lost 1 base and 7 bases, there was a span of 10 bases. CDR3 amino acids: CASSQVRSSGYTF. The CDR3, as DNA: TGTGCCAGCAGCCAAGTCAGGTCTAGTGGCTACACCTTC.

The V gene is TRBV19, the J gene TRBJ2-3; TRBD2 aligns across 8 bases. With V trimmed by 5 bases and J by 3 bases, 4 bases remained unmatched. CDR1 LNHDA and CDR2 SQIVND come from the germline V gene (reference sequence). The CDR3 spans 14 residues. This CDR3 is CASSRLAGTDTQYF. The CDR3 DNA follows: TGTGCCAGTAGTCGATTAGCGGGGACAGATACGCAGTATTTT.

This chain uses TRBV30 with TRBJ1-1, with D possibly being TRBD1 (5 bases). Trimming removed 5 bases from V and 12 bases from J, with 16 bases in between. Germline CDR1 GTSNPN, CDR2 SVGIG (reference sequence). The CDR3 sequence is 11 residues long. In nucleotides, the CDR3 is TGTGCCTGGGGTCGGCCAGGGAGAACTTTCTTT. It is translated as CAWGRPGRTFF.

The rearrangement joins TRBV29-1 to TRBJ2-7, with D possibly TRBD1 on 6 matching bases. V was shortened by 2 bases and J by 1 base, with 12 bases between the two germline ends. This CDR3 region has 14 residues. Germline V gene sequence: CDR1 SQVTM, CDR2 ANQGSEA. This CDR3 is CSVERGSGSYEQYF. CDR3 bases: TGCAGCGTTGAAAGGGGGTCTGGATCCTACGAGCAGTACTTC.

The CDR3 spells CASSPSGSTYNEQFF. The CDR3 bases are TGTGCCAGCAGCCCCAGCGGGAGCACCTACAATGAGCAGTTCTTC. V gene TRBV9 combines with J gene TRBJ2-1, with 8 nucleotides matching TRBD2. The CDR3 runs 15 residues. V shed 4 bases, J shed 2 bases, and the junction held 5 bases outside the gene matches. The germline V gene has CDR1 SGDLS and CDR2 YYNGEE.

The rearrangement uses TRBV6-4 and TRBJ1-6; 8 nucleotides match TRBD1. The CDR3 loop spans 15 amino acids. V shed 5 bases and J 7 bases; nucleotides not matched to a gene: 7. Germline CDR1 reads MRHNA; CDR2 reads SNTAGT. The CDR3 coding sequence is TGTGCCAGCAGTCCCGGGACAGGAGAGAATTCACCCCTCCACTTT. The encoded protein is CASSPGTGENSPLHF.

The chain has TRBV6-5 and TRBJ1-1; 9 positions match TRBD1. V was pared by 7 bases and J by 4 bases, with 10 bases of the junction left unmatched. The CDR3 is made up of 15 amino acids. Germline loops: CDR1 MNHEY, CDR2 SVGAGI. The CDR3 loop is CASKPGQGGSTEAFF. The CDR3 nucleotides are TGTGCCAGCAAACCGGGACAGGGAGGGAGCACTGAAGCTTTCTTT.

The DNA for the CDR3 is TGTGCCAGCAAGGCCACTAGCGGGGAAGATACGCAGTATTTT. Protein: CASKATSGEDTQYF. The J gene is TRBJ2-3, the V gene TRBV11-1; 10 nucleotides match TRBD2. Trimming removed 7 bases from V and 5 bases from J; junction bases left unmatched: 6. Per the germline V gene, CDR1 is SGHAT and CDR2 is FQDESV (reference sequence). The CDR3 runs 14 residues. The full variable domain, completed using reference TRBV11-1 and TRBJ2-3, is EAEVAQSPRYKITEKSQAVAFWCDPISGHATLYWYRQILGQGPELLVQFQDESVVDDSQLPKDRFSAERLKGVDSTLKIQPAELGDSAMYLCASKATSGEDTQYFGPGTRLTVL.